These 7 T cell receptor beta chains originate from one sample sequenced in a study of lymphopenia after photon versus proton radiotherapy. Assay used: immunoSEQ multiplex PCR; TCRdb lists only in-frame clones, some missing. The data show around 20,000 clones, more than 85% seen once. Specimen: peripheral blood, collected from a patient treated with proton-based radiotherapy. These receptors were collected from an older man with pancreatic cancer.

A word on this clone: Other DNA sequences in the same sample also yield this CDR3. J is TRBJ1-1 and V is TRBV10-1; weak D call: TRBD1 (5 bases). CDR1 is WNHNN and CDR2 is SYGVQD in the germline V gene (reference sequence). The CDR3 totals 14 residues. Trimming cost V 2 bases and J 3 bases, with 10 bases left between them. DNA of the CDR3: TGCGCCAGCAGTGAGGGGACGGGAGACACTGAAGCTTTCTTT. Translating it yields CASSEGTGDTEAFF.

This chain connects TRBV9 to TRBJ2-3, with D possibly being TRBD2 (7 bases). Germline assignment: CDR1 SGDLS and CDR2 YYNGEE. The V end lost 0 bases, the J end lost 4 bases, and 15 bases lay between the germline ends. The CDR3 has 16 amino acids. As DNA, the CDR3 is TGTGCCAGCAGCGTAGAGTGGGGGGGCCCCTCAGATACGCAGTATTTT. This encodes CASSVEWGGPSDTQYF.

The chain's CDR3 is CASSQVTTPQDTQYF. The CDR3, as DNA: TGTGCCAGCAGCCAAGTAACAACCCCACAAGATACGCAGTATTTT. The chain uses TRBV14 and TRBJ2-3; no firm D call. Germline V lookup: CDR1 SGHDN, CDR2 FVKESK. V shed 1 base and J shed 5 bases, with 13 bases lying between them. The CDR3 is made up of 15 amino acids.

This chain joins TRBV27 and TRBJ1-3; D ambiguous. CDR3 size: 16 residues. V lost 4 bases, J lost 0 bases, and 13 bases lay in between. Looked up from germline, CDR1 is MNHEY and CDR2 is SMNVEV (reference sequence). CDR3 amino acids: CASSSISVSSGNTIYF. DNA for the CDR3: TGTGCCAGCAGTTCCATCAGCGTAAGCTCTGGAAACACCATATATTTT.

The V call is TRBV10-3, the J call TRBJ1-2; 11 positions agree with TRBD1. CDR1 ENHRY and CDR2 SYGVKD come from the germline V gene. The length of the CDR3 is 14 residues. With 2 bases clipped from V and 5 bases from J, the junction kept 1 base outside the gene matches. The CDR3 region is CAISEGTGGYGYTF. The CDR3 DNA is TGTGCCATCAGTGAGGGGACAGGGGGGTATGGCTACACCTTC.

The genes are TRBV5-4 and TRBJ2-2; TRBD2 matches at 8 bases. The CDR3 runs 16 residues. After removal of 0 bases from V and 5 bases from J, the junction contained 6 bases not matched to a gene. CDR1 and CDR2 from the germline V gene are SGHNT and YYREEE (reference sequence). Here the CDR3 reads CASSLALAVGTGELFF. The CDR3 coding sequence is TGTGCCAGCAGCTTGGCACTAGCGGTGGGAACCGGGGAGCTGTTTTTT.

This rearrangement joins TRBV25-1 to TRBJ1-4; D gene uncertain. Per germline, CDR1 MGHDK and CDR2 SYGVNS. The CDR3 totals 12 residues. The ends were cut back, 1 base at V and 7 bases at J, with 4 bases in the middle. CDR3 sequence: CASSESAEKLFF. CDR3 DNA sequence: TGTGCCAGCAGTGAATCCGCTGAAAAACTGTTTTTT.